One TCR beta chain is described in this entry. Its antigen is currently unknown. As to treatment: oral pan-JAK inhibitor, 5-10 mg twice daily. Those with alopecia areata gave lesional scalp punch biopsies and peripheral blood. These data belong to a study of CD8+ T cells in alopecia areata. General study points: Resident alphabeta T cells of normal skin are also sequenced in scalp samples. More clonal than normal scalp was lesional scalp, particularly alopecia totalis/universalis. Scalp clonality and expanded CD8+ clones among the top 100 showed significant decreases with tofacitinib.

The CDR3 contains 16 residues. From germline, CDR1 is LGHNA and CDR2 YSLEER. V lost 4 bases and J lost 0; bases outside the gene matches: 2. Extracted RNA was reverse transcribed, and the resulting cDNA served as sequencing template. Assay: immunoSEQ multiplex PCR; the TCRdb copy retains only in-frame clones and omits some. The data hold some 170,000 clones, with 53% observed a single time. Sequencing used CD8+ T cells sorted from blood, obtained at week 24, from a patient treated with tofacitinib. The TCR comes from a human donor with alopecia areata. This rearrangement joins TRBV4-3 to TRBJ2-1; the match to TRBD2 covers 11 bases. CDR3 DNA sequence: TGCGCCAGCAGCCTGACTAGCGGGGCCTCCTACAATGAGCAGTTCTTC. It is translated as CASSLTSGASYNEQFF.